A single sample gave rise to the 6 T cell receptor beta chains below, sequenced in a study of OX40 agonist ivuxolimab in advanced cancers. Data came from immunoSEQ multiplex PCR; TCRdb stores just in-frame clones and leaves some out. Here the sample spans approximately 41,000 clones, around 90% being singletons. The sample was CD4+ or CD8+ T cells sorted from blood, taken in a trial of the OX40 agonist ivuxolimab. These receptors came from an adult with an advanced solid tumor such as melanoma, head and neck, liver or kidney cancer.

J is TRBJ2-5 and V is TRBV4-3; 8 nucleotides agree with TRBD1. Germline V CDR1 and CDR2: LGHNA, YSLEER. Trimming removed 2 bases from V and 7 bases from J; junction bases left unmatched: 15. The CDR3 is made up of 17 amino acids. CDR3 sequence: CASSQRLGDPGQVTQYF. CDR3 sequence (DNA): TGCGCCAGCAGCCAACGGTTGGGCGATCCGGGACAGGTGACCCAGTACTTC.

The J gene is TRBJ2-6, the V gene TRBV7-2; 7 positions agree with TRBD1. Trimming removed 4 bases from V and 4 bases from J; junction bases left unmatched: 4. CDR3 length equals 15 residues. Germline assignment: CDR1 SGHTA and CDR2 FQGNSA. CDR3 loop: CASSYTGAGANVLTF. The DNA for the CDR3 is TGTGCCAGCAGCTATACAGGGGCCGGGGCCAACGTCCTGACTTTC.

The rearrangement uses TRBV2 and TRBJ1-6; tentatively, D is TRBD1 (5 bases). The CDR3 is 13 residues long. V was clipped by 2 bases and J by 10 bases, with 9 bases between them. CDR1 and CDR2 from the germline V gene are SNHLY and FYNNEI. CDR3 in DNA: TGTGCCAGCAGTGAACAGGGCGGCTCACCCCTCCACTTT. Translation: CASSEQGGSPLHF.

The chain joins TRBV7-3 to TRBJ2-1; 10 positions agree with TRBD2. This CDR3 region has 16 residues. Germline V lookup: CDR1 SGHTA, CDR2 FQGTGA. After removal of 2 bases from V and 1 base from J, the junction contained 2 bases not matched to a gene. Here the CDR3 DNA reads TGTGCCAGCAGCTTACTAGCGGGGGAATCCTACAATGAGCAGTTCTTC. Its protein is CASSLLAGESYNEQFF.

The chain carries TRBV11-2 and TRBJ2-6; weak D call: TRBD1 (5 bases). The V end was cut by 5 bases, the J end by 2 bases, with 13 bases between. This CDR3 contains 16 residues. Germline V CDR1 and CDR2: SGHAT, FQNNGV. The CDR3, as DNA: TGTGCCAGCAGCCCGCGCCAGGGAACTGGGGCCAACGTCCTGACTTTC. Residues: CASSPRQGTGANVLTF.

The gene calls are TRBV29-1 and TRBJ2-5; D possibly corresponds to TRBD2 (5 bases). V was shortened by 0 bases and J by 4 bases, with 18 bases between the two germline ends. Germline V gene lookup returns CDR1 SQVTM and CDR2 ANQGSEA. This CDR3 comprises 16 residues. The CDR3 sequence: CSVEDPAGKIRETQYF. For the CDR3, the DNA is TGCAGCGTTGAAGACCCGGCCGGGAAAATTCGAGAGACCCAGTACTTC.